The next 21 T cell receptor beta chains were all read from a single sample in a study of T cell repertoires in cytomegalovirus infection (dated by TCRdb to between 2018 and 2021). The treatment or condition label on this specimen signifies: in vitro stimulation with specific CMV peptide epitopes to enrich CMV-specific T cells. Antigen specificity for these receptors is unknown. TCRdb names Illumina HiSeq 1500 as the instrument used. TCRdb took the public reads, trimmed them with fastp at Q25, ran MiXCR for clone calling and kept in-frame beta chains. Entries are consolidated by CDR3 protein sequence, retaining the most common genes and DNA. The sample records fewer than 950,000 distinct CDR3 sequences, approximately 30% of which are singletons. The ten largest clones capture around 12% of the sample. The input for sequencing was cultured CD8+ T cells from PBMCs, taken from culture after CMV antigen stimulation. Receptor source: a human donor in good health (CMV status not recorded). Some clones in this sample may be carry-over from other donors' samples.

V gene TRBV2 combines with J gene TRBJ2-7; D not certain. Germline V gene data show CDR1 as SNHLY and CDR2 as FYNNEI. Trimming took off 7 bases at V and 7 bases at J, with 8 bases between the two ends. The CDR3 is made up of 10 amino acids. The CDR3 sequence is CASTGLEQYF. The CDR3 DNA is TGTGCCAGCACGGGTCTTGAGCAGTACTTC.

This clonotype was detected only a few times. The V and J genes are TRBV5-6 and TRBJ2-1; D call uncertain. The CDR3 spans 15 residues. Looked up from germline, CDR1 is SGHDT and CDR2 is YYEEEE. V was pared by 0 bases and J by 4 bases, with 11 bases between. The CDR3 sequence is CASSLGPIQYNEQFF. DNA for the CDR3: TGTGCCAGCAGCTTGGGCCCGATACAATACAATGAGCAGTTCTTC.

The rearrangement links TRBV4-3 to TRBJ1-1; D call uncertain. Looked up from germline, CDR1 is LGHNA and CDR2 is YSLEER. Trimming removed 1 base from V and 2 bases from J, with 8 bases in between. This CDR3 is 14 amino acids long. The CDR3 loop reads CASSQARRNTEAFF. CDR3 in DNA: TGCGCCAGCAGCCAAGCTCGTCGAAACACTGAAGCTTTCTTT.

This clonotype has more than one count but fewer than ten. CDR3 residues: CASSIGTGVDGYTF. The DNA of the CDR3 is TGTGCCAGCAGCATAGGGACAGGGGTTGATGGCTACACCTTC. The V call is TRBV7-9, the J call TRBJ1-2, with TRBD1 matching over 10 bases. V lost 5 bases, J lost 6 bases, and 6 bases stayed unmatched. Germline values: CDR1 SEHNR, CDR2 FQNEAQ (reference sequence). This CDR3 has 14 amino acids.

V gene TRBV29-1 combines with J gene TRBJ2-1; the match to TRBD1 covers 8 bases. The junction had 7 bases not matched to a gene; V was cut back by 1 base and J by 8 bases. This CDR3 comprises 14 residues. The germline V gene encodes CDR1 SQVTM and CDR2 ANQGSEA. The CDR3 loop reads CSVEGQGLSYEQFF. In DNA, the CDR3 is TGCAGCGTTGAAGGACAGGGGCTATCGTATGAGCAGTTCTTC.

This clonotype was counted only a few times. V is TRBV29-1 and J is TRBJ2-1; TRBD1 agrees at 7 bases. The CDR3 consists of 12 residues. From germline, CDR1 is SQVTM and CDR2 ANQGSEA. The V and J ends lost 7 bases and 12 bases, in that order; junction bases with no gene match: 12. The CDR3 DNA sequence: TGCAGCGCCATCCCTACAGGGGCATCGCAGTTCTTC. Its protein is CSAIPTGASQFF.

This clonotype was seen many times. The V and J genes are TRBV7-2 and TRBJ2-6; weak D call: TRBD1 (5 bases). The CDR3 totals 17 residues. Trimming stripped 5 bases from V and 0 bases from J, with 14 bases between. Looked up from germline, CDR1 is SGHTA and CDR2 is FQGNSA. The CDR3, as DNA: TGTGCCAGCAGCGTGACAGCTCCAAGCTCTGGGGCCAACGTCCTGACTTTC. Its translation: CASSVTAPSSGANVLTF. Supplemented by reference TRBV7-2 and TRBJ2-6, the full variable domain reads GAGVSQSPSNKVTEKGKDVELRCDPISGHTALYWYRQSLGQGLEFLIYFQGNSAPDKSGLPSDRFSAERTGGSVSTLTIQRTQQEDSAVYLCASSVTAPSSGANVLTFGAGSRLTVL.

The chain uses TRBV2 and TRBJ2-2, with D maybe TRBD1 (5 bases). The CDR3 spans 15 residues. Germline V gene data show CDR1 as SNHLY and CDR2 as FYNNEI. Trimming took off 0 bases at V and 6 bases at J, with 11 bases between the two ends. The CDR3 DNA sequence: TGTGCCAGCAGTGAAGCGCTTCAGGGCTCCGGGGAGCTGTTTTTT. This encodes CASSEALQGSGELFF. Combining the CDR3 with reference TRBV2 and TRBJ2-2 gives the whole variable domain EPEVTQTPSHQVTQMGQEVILRCVPISNHLYFYWYRQILGQKVEFLVSFYNNEISEKSEIFDDQFSVERPDGSNFTLKIRSTKLEDSAMYFCASSEALQGSGELFFGEGSRLTVL.

This clonotype has only a few counts. CDR3 nucleotides: TGTGCCATTGAGACACAAGCTAGCACAGATACGCAGTATTTT. It encodes CAIETQASTDTQYF. The chain has TRBV7-9 and TRBJ2-3, with D hard to call. Per the germline V gene, CDR1 is SEHNR and CDR2 is FQNEAQ (reference sequence). V lost 10 bases and J 0 bases, leaving 14 bases between the germline ends. The CDR3 length is 14 residues.

This clonotype was found a few times. This chain connects TRBV7-3 to TRBJ1-6; tentatively, D is TRBD1 (6 bases). The CDR3 has 16 residues. Germline lookup yields CDR1 SGHTA and CDR2 FQGTGA. V lost 2 bases and J lost 4, with 12 bases in between. CDR3 sequence reads: CASSLGDNRYNSPLHF. DNA for the CDR3: TGTGCCAGCAGCTTAGGGGACAATAGATATAATTCACCCCTCCACTTT.

V gene TRBV7-6 combines with J gene TRBJ1-5; D ambiguous. Trimming left V 8 bases short and J 3 bases short, with 11 bases between. The CDR3 length is 13 residues. Germline V gene data show CDR1 as SGHVS and CDR2 as FNYEAQ. The CDR3 region has the DNA TGTGCCAGCGCCTCAACCCTCAATCAGCCCCAGCATTTT. This codes for CASASTLNQPQHF.

As regards this clonotype: This may be a read error: a much more frequent sequence differs by one nucleotide. The chain has TRBV6-5 and TRBJ1-5; the D gene is possibly TRBD1 (5 bases). The V gene's germline CDR1 is MNHEY and CDR2 SVGAGI. The CDR3 covers 15 residues. The ends were cut back, 4 bases at V and 6 bases at J, with 16 bases in the middle. The CDR3 DNA is TGTGCCAGCAGTTCGAAAGGAGGGGCGGGTCAGCCCCAGCATTTT. Translating it yields CASSSKGGAGQPQHF.

The chain recombines TRBV5-6 with TRBJ2-2; D is unclear. Germline assignment: CDR1 SGHDT and CDR2 YYEEEE. V lost 0 bases and J 1 base, leaving 7 bases between the germline ends. The CDR3 spans 15 residues. Written as DNA, the CDR3 is TGTGCCAGCAGCTTGGGACACCGGAACACCGGGGAGCTGTTTTTT. Amino acids: CASSLGHRNTGELFF. Drawing the rest from reference TRBV5-6 and TRBJ2-2, the complete variable domain is DAGVTQSPTHLIKTRGQQVTLRCSPKSGHDTVSWYQQALGQGPQFIFQYYEEEERQRGNFPDRFSGHQFPNYSSELNVNALLLGDSALYLCASSLGHRNTGELFFGEGSRLTVL.

V gene TRBV20-1 combines with J gene TRBJ2-7; 11 nucleotides agree with TRBD2. The V segment lost 2 bases and the J segment 0 bases; nucleotides outside the gene matches: 15. The germline V gene encodes CDR1 DFQATT and CDR2 SNEGSKA (reference sequence). The CDR3 spans 19 residues. CDR3 loop: CSARPTDPLAGGLSYEQYF. In DNA form, the CDR3 reads TGCAGTGCTAGACCGACCGACCCTCTAGCGGGGGGACTCTCCTACGAGCAGTACTTC.

The J gene is TRBJ1-3, the V gene TRBV7-6; D is undetermined. Trimming took off 4 bases at V and 8 bases at J, with 12 bases between the two ends. Germline V lookup: CDR1 SGHVS, CDR2 FNYEAQ. This CDR3 contains 13 residues. The CDR3 is CASSSARGDTIYF. CDR3 coding DNA: TGTGCCAGCAGCTCAGCACGAGGAGACACCATATATTTT.

The chain is built from TRBV12-3 or TRBV12-4 and TRBJ1-5, with D uncertain. The V end lost 3 bases, the J end lost 5 bases, and 5 bases lay between the germline ends. The CDR3 is 12 amino acids. Written as DNA, the CDR3 is TGTGCCAGCAGTTTTTCGGATCAGCCCCAGCATTTT. As protein: CASSFSDQPQHF.

This clonotype was found a few times. As DNA, the CDR3 is TGTGCCAGCAGCTTAGACCCGGCGTGGGGTCGCCAAGAGACCCAGTACTTC. Translating it yields CASSLDPAWGRQETQYF. This chain joins TRBV7-9 and TRBJ2-5, with D uncertain. Trimming left V 1 base short and J 1 base short, with 16 bases between. The germline CDR1 and CDR2 sequences are SEHNR and FQNEAQ (reference sequence). The CDR3 covers 17 residues.

This clonotype was counted once. This rearrangement joins TRBV4-2 to TRBJ2-3, with a tentative D call TRBD2 (5 bases). Trimming took 2 bases from V and 2 from J, leaving 17 bases between them. The CDR3 spans 17 residues. The germline V gene has CDR1 LGHNA and CDR2 YNFKEQ. The CDR3 sequence is CASSQTQMYGVTDTQYF. In DNA, the CDR3 is TGTGCCAGCAGCCAAACCCAGATGTACGGGGTCACAGATACGCAGTATTTT.

The chain recombines TRBV19 with TRBJ2-1, with a weak D call TRBD1 (6 bases). The CDR3 consists of 15 residues. Trimming stripped 2 bases from V and 2 bases from J, with 10 bases between. Germline V gene lookup returns CDR1 LNHDA and CDR2 SQIVND (reference sequence). Here the CDR3 DNA reads TGTGCCAGTAGTATAACAGGGTTAACCTACAATGAGCAGTTCTTC. It encodes CASSITGLTYNEQFF.

The rearrangement joins TRBV6-1 to TRBJ2-7; the D gene is possibly TRBD1 (6 bases). V was clipped by 7 bases and J by 3 bases, with 13 bases between them. The CDR3 runs 13 residues. Germline V gives CDR1 MNHNS, CDR2 SASEGT. Here the CDR3 reads CASKEGGYYEQYF. Here the CDR3 DNA reads TGTGCCAGCAAAGAAGGGGGTTACTACGAGCAGTACTTC.

This clonotype was counted a few times. The chain is built from TRBV6-2 or TRBV6-3 and TRBJ2-1; D tentatively reads TRBD1 or TRBD2 (7 bases each). Germline V gene lookup returns CDR1 MNHEY and CDR2 SVGEGT. The CDR3 has 15 amino acids. The germline V and J ends were trimmed by 10 bases and 3 bases, with 19 bases remaining between them. In DNA, the CDR3 is TGTGCCACCAGGGGGAGCAGGGGGGGCTACAATGAGCAGTTCTTC. Translating gives CATRGSRGGYNEQFF.